This T cell receptor (beta chain) came from a study of T cells in Graves' hyperthyroidism and ophthalmopathy. This clonotype was detected many times. Its antigen is not identified. Exclusion of patients followed from uncontrolled infection, other autoimmune disease, pregnancy or lactation. Extraction of PBMCs used roughly 10 ml of fresh peripheral blood. Researchers took RNA transcripts and amplified the TCR beta CDR3 regions from them. RT-PCR in the first round (using the HTBI primer set) targeted the TCR CDR3. TCRdb re-called the multiplex PCR reads with MiXCR, one entry per CDR3 protein. The table lists about 600,000 distinct CDR3 sequences, 15% to 20% of them singletons. The CDR3 spans 14 residues. The ends were cut back, 6 bases at V and 6 bases at J, with 17 bases in the middle. CDR1 is MNHNS and CDR2 is SASEGT in the germline V gene. General study results and limits: Blood also showed most of the thyroid clonotypes that were expanded above 0.001.

The receptor was derived from a woman in her thirties or forties with Graves' ophthalmopathy. The sample comprised blood. This chain uses TRBV6-1 with TRBJ1-1; weak D call: TRBD1 (6 bases). The CDR3 DNA sequence: TGTGCCAGCAGCAGGGGCCACCTCGGGCCTGAAGCTTTCTTT. It yields the protein CASSRGHLGPEAFF.